This section outlines one T cell receptor (beta chain) sequence together with its context. What it binds is not known. The data were obtained in a study of beta chain features in type 1 diabetes. Study-level points and caveats: Equally in patients and controls, shorter templates might have been favored by PCR. TCRB CDR3s were moderately but significantly shorter in Type 1 diabetes patients in all four CD4+ subsets.

The sequenced template was cDNA made from the entire isolated RNA. Assay used: immunoSEQ multiplex PCR; TCRdb lists only in-frame clones, some missing. Seen here are some 290,000 clones, approximately 14% observed once, and the top ten hold 0.017%. What was sequenced was naive CD4+ T cells from blood. The receptor was isolated from a young man with type 1 diabetes.

The CDR3 nucleotides read TGTGCCATCAGTGAGTACGAAGACAGGGGACACAATGAGCAGTTCTTC. Translated: CAISEYEDRGHNEQFF. The gene calls are TRBV10-3 and TRBJ2-1; 8 bases map to TRBD1. The germline gives CDR1 ENHRY, CDR2 SYGVKD. The CDR3 runs 16 residues. The trim removed 1 base at V and 5 bases at J, leaving 7 bases unmatched.